These T cell receptor beta chains were read from a single sample in a study of CD8+ T cells in alopecia areata. Profiling relied on immunoSEQ multiplex PCR, and the TCRdb table lists in-frame clones only, not all of them. In the table there are roughly 150,000 clones, roughly 64% of which are singletons. Sequenced material: CD4+ T cells sorted from blood, taken at week 0. These receptors originate from a human donor with alopecia areata. The CDR3 runs from the conserved cysteine through the conserved F or W. D genes are given only for firm matches. Clone size is shown for a subset of rows, as once, few, many or a class of expanded clone.

TGCGCCAGCAGCCCGATCCCGGGGATCGCAAGCAATCAGCCCCAGCATTTT | CASSPIPGIASNQPQHF | - | TRBJ1-5 | - | TRBV4-1
TGTGCCAGCAGCCCGAGGACAGGCATAACCTACGAGCAGTACTTC | CASSPRTGITYEQYF | - | TRBJ2-7 | TRBD1 | TRBV7-8
TGTGCCAGCAGCTTGTCAGGGGGCTGGATATTGAACACTGAAGCTTTCTTT | CASSLSGGWILNTEAFF | few | TRBJ1-1 | TRBD1 | TRBV7-9
TGTGCCAGCAGGATAAATGGGGGGGGAGAGACCCAGTACTTC | CASRINGGGETQYF | - | TRBJ2-5 | TRBD2 | TRBV27
TGCAGTGCCAACAGGTACCACGAGCAGTACTTC | CSANRYHEQYF | - | TRBJ2-7 | - | TRBV20-1
TGTGCCTGGAGTGCACAGGGATACGAGCAGTACTTC | CAWSAQGYEQYF | - | TRBJ2-7 | - | TRBV30
TGTGCCAGCAGCTTAGCTGAGGGGAGCTCTGGAAACACCATATATTTT | CASSLAEGSSGNTIYF | - | TRBJ1-3 | - | TRBV7-9
TGTGCCAGCAGCTTGCCTCAGGGGGGCTACACCTTC | CASSLPQGGYTF | - | TRBJ1-2 | - | TRBV7-9
TGTGCCAGCAGCGACCAAGGACTAGCTAGAACAGATACGCAGTATTTT | CASSDQGLARTDTQYF | few | TRBJ2-3 | TRBD2 | TRBV13
TGCGCCAGCAGCCCAGACAGCCTCTCCTACGAGCAGTACTTC | CASSPDSLSYEQYF | few | TRBJ2-7 | - | TRBV5-1
TGTGCCAGCAGCGTAGGCGGGTCCGAAGAGACCCAGTACTTC | CASSVGGSEETQYF | - | TRBJ2-5 | - | TRBV9
TGTGCCAGCAGACGGGACAGGGGGGAGACCCAGTACTTC | CASRRDRGETQYF | - | TRBJ2-5 | TRBD1 | TRBV7-2
TGCAGCGTGAGGGCCCGGGAAAACTATGGCTACACCTTC | CSVRARENYGYTF | - | TRBJ1-2 | - | TRBV29-1
TGTGCCAGCAGCGTAGGAACCAATGCTGACTACGAGCAGTACTTC | CASSVGTNADYEQYF | - | TRBJ2-7 | - | TRBV9
TGTGCCTGGAGTAGGGAGGTTACCTACGAGCAGTACTTC | CAWSREVTYEQYF | - | TRBJ2-7 | - | TRBV30
TGTGCCAGCACCATCGGTGTGTACCCCCAAGAGACCCAGTACTTC | CASTIGVYPQETQYF | few | TRBJ2-5 | - | TRBV6-5
TGTGCCAGCAAGAGGGAGATCCAAGAGACCCAGTACTTC | CASKREIQETQYF | - | TRBJ2-5 | - | TRBV2
TGTGCCAGCAGCTTGGCTCCGACAGGGAACTCTGGAAACACCATATATTTT | CASSLAPTGNSGNTIYF | few | TRBJ1-3 | TRBD1 | TRBV5-6
TGTGCCAGCTCCCTCACCGGGGCAGGACACTCGTTCTACAATGAGCAGTTCTTC | CASSLTGAGHSFYNEQFF | few | TRBJ2-1 | - | TRBV18
TGTGCCAGCAGCTTCAGGGGGGAATTCTACGAGCAGTACTTC | CASSFRGEFYEQYF | - | TRBJ2-7 | - | TRBV7-9
TGCAGCGTTGCCTTTAGGAGGAGGGAAAACATTCAGTACTTC | CSVAFRRRENIQYF | - | TRBJ2-4 | - | TRBV29-1
TGTGCCAGCTCACCGGGAGGGGACTATGGCTACACCTTC | CASSPGGDYGYTF | - | TRBJ1-2 | - | TRBV18
TGTGCCAGCAGACGAGACAGCCCGACCTCCTACGAGCAGTACTTC | CASRRDSPTSYEQYF | - | TRBJ2-7 | - | TRBV6-6
TGTGCCAGCAGTTATGTATACGAGCAGTACTTC | CASSYVYEQYF | - | TRBJ2-7 | - | TRBV2
TGTGCCAGCAGTTACTCGAGGAGCCAAGAGACCCAGTACTTC | CASSYSRSQETQYF | - | TRBJ2-5 | - | TRBV6-5
TGTGCCAGCAGCTCACTCAGCGATAAAGAGACCCAGTACTTC | CASSSLSDKETQYF | - | TRBJ2-5 | - | TRBV7-2
TGTGCCAGCAGCCTCGACCCAGGGGGCAGGGAGTTCTTC | CASSLDPGGREFF | - | TRBJ2-1 | TRBD1 | TRBV7-2
TGCAGCGCCCTGAACGACAAATCCTACGAGCAGTACTTC | CSALNDKSYEQYF | - | TRBJ2-7 | - | TRBV29-1
TGTGCCTGGAGCGACGAGGGTCAGCCCCAGCATTTT | CAWSDEGQPQHF | - | TRBJ1-5 | - | TRBV30
TGTGCCTGGAATAAGGGCCTGGGGGGAGAGACCCAGTACTTC | CAWNKGLGGETQYF | - | TRBJ2-5 | - | TRBV30
TGTGCCAGCACCGGGGCAGGGGCGCGGGGCACTGAAGCTTTCTTT | CASTGAGARGTEAFF | few | TRBJ1-1 | - | TRBV25-1
TGCAGCGTTGACGGTATCGGACAGGGGGGGCTTAACACTGAAGCTTTCTTT | CSVDGIGQGGLNTEAFF | - | TRBJ1-1 | TRBD1 | TRBV29-1
TGTGCCTGGAGTCGGGGGGGCCTAAGCTCCTACAATGAGCAGTTCTTC | CAWSRGGLSSYNEQFF | - | TRBJ2-1 | TRBD2 | TRBV30
TGTGCCTGGAGTGCGAGCGGGGGGGCGGGGGAGACCCAGTACTTC | CAWSASGGAGETQYF | few | TRBJ2-5 | TRBD2 | TRBV30
TGTGCCAGCAGTTACTCGTCGGGACAGGGGGCAGAGACCCAGTACTTC | CASSYSSGQGAETQYF | - | TRBJ2-5 | TRBD1 | TRBV6-5
TGTGCCACCAGCGGAGACAGGGGCTTCTCCTACGAGCAGTACTTC | CATSGDRGFSYEQYF | once | TRBJ2-7 | TRBD1 | TRBV15
TGCGCCAGCAGCTTGTCCCCCGGTGGGACGGCCGGGGAGCTGTTTTTT | CASSLSPGGTAGELFF | - | TRBJ2-2 | - | TRBV5-1
TGTGCCAGCAGCTTACCAGCAGCAGAGACCCAGTACTTC | CASSLPAAETQYF | - | TRBJ2-5 | - | TRBV5-6
TGCGCCAGCAGCTCGACAGGGACGGAGACCCAGTACTTC | CASSSTGTETQYF | - | TRBJ2-5 | TRBD1 | TRBV5-1
TGTGCCAGCACCGCGGGGGGACTCTACACAGATACGCAGTATTTT | CASTAGGLYTDTQYF | - | TRBJ2-3 | TRBD2 | TRBV6-6
TGTGCCTGGAGTGGGGGGAACACAGATACGCAGTATTTT | CAWSGGNTDTQYF | - | TRBJ2-3 | - | TRBV30
TGCAGCGTTGAAGGTGGACCAGGATCCAACCCCGGGGAGCTGTTTTTT | CSVEGGPGSNPGELFF | - | TRBJ2-2 | - | TRBV29-1
TGTGCCAGCAGCCCCGGGACTAGCGGGGGGGTCCACGAGCAGTACTTC | CASSPGTSGGVHEQYF | once | TRBJ2-7 | TRBD2 | TRBV9
TGTGCCAGCAGTTCGGGATATCGTGGCAATCAGCCCCAGCATTTT | CASSSGYRGNQPQHF | few | TRBJ1-5 | - | TRBV6-5
TGTGCCATCAGTGAGGGGGAGCGGGGCAATCAGCCCCAGCATTTT | CAISEGERGNQPQHF | - | TRBJ1-5 | - | TRBV10-3
TGTGCCAGCAGCTTTAGCGGGCAGACCTCCTACGAGCAGTACTTC | CASSFSGQTSYEQYF | - | TRBJ2-7 | TRBD2 | TRBV5-4
TGTGCCAGCAGCCCACAACCGGGACAGGACTATGGCTACACCTTC | CASSPQPGQDYGYTF | few | TRBJ1-2 | TRBD1 | TRBV7-9
TGTGCCAGCAGCGTAGCCCCCAGCTACGAGCAGTACTTC | CASSVAPSYEQYF | - | TRBJ2-7 | - | TRBV9
TGTGCCAGCAGCCCCTACCCTGGAGGGGCCAACGTCCTGACTTTC | CASSPYPGGANVLTF | - | TRBJ2-6 | - | TRBV9
TGCGCCAGCAGCCAAGATCCATCTAGCGGGGGGGCGGCTAGCACAGATACGCAGTATTTT | CASSQDPSSGGAASTDTQYF | - | TRBJ2-3 | TRBD2 | TRBV4-3
TGCAGCGTTGAAACGGAGGTCGGTCAGCCCCAGCATTTT | CSVETEVGQPQHF | - | TRBJ1-5 | - | TRBV29-1
TGTGCCAGCAGAGCACAGGGGACGTATGAAAAACTGTTTTTT | CASRAQGTYEKLFF | - | TRBJ1-4 | TRBD1 | TRBV2
TGTGCCTGGAGTGTACTGCTCCGTGTGGGGGATAACTATGGCTACACCTTC | CAWSVLLRVGDNYGYTF | - | TRBJ1-2 | - | TRBV30
TGCAGCGCCTGGGACAGGGGGACTTCTGGGGCCAACGTCCTGACTTTC | CSAWDRGTSGANVLTF | - | TRBJ2-6 | TRBD1 | TRBV29-1
TGTGCCAGCAGCTTTTGGGGGGCCGGGGAGCTGTTTTTT | CASSFWGAGELFF | - | TRBJ2-2 | - | TRBV5-6
TGCGCCAGCAGCCTTGGACAGGATCATGGCTACACCTTC | CASSLGQDHGYTF | - | TRBJ1-2 | TRBD1 | TRBV5-1
TGCAGCGTTCAAGAATTTGAGACCCAGTACTTC | CSVQEFETQYF | - | TRBJ2-5 | - | TRBV29-1